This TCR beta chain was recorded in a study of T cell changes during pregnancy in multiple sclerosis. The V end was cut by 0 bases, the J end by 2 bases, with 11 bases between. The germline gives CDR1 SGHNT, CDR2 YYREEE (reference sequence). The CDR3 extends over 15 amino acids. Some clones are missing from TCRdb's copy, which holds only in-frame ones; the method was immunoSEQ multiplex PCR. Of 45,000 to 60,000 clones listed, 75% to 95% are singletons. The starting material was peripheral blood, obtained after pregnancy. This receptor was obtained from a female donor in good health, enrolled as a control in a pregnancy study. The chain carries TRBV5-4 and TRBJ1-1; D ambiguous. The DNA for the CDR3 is TGTGCCAGCAGCTTGGACATCTCTTTTAACACTGAAGCTTTCTTT. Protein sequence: CASSLDISFNTEAFF.